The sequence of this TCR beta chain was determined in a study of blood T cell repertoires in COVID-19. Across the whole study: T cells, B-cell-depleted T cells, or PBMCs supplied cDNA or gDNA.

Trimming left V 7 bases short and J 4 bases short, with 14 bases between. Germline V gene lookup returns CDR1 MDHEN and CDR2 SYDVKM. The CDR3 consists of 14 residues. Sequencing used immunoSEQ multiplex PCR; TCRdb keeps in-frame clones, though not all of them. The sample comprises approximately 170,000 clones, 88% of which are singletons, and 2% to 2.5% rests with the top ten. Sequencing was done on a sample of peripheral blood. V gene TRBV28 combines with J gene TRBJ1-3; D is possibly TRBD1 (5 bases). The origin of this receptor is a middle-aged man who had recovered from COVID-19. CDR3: CASIFSGRGNTIYF. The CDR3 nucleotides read TGTGCCAGCATCTTTTCAGGGCGAGGAAACACCATATATTTT.